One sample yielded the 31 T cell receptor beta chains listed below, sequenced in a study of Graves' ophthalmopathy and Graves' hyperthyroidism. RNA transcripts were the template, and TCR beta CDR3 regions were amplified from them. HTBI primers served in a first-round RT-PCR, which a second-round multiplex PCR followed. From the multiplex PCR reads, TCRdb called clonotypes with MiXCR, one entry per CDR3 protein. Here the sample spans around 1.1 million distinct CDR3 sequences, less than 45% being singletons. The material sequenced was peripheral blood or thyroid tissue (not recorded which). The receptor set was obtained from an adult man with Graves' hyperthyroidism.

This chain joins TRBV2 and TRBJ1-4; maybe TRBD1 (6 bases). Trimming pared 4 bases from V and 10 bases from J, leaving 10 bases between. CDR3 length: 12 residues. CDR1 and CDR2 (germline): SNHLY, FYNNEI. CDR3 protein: CASSGQGRKLFF. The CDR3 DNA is TGTGCCAGCAGTGGTCAGGGGAGAAAACTGTTTTTT.

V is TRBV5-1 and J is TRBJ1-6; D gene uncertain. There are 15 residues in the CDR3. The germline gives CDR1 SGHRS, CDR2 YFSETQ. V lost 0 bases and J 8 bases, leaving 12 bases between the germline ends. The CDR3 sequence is CASSLAQRGDSPLHF. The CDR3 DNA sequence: TGCGCCAGCAGCTTGGCACAGCGAGGAGATTCACCCCTCCACTTT.

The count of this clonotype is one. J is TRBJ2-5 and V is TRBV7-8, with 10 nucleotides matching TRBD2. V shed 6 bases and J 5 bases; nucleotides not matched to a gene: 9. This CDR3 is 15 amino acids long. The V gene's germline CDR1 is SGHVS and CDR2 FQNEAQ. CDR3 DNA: TGTGCCAGCAGACGAGCGGGAGGGGTCCTTGAGACCCAGTACTTC. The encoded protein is CASRRAGGVLETQYF.

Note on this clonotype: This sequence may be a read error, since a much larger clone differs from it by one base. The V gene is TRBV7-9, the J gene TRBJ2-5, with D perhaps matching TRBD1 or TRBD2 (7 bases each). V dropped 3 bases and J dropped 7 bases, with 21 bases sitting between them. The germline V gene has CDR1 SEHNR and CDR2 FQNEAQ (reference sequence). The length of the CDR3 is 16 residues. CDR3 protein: CASSFQRTGGGGTQYF. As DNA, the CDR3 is TGTGCCAGCAGCTTCCAAAGGACAGGCGGGGGAGGGACCCAGTACTTC.

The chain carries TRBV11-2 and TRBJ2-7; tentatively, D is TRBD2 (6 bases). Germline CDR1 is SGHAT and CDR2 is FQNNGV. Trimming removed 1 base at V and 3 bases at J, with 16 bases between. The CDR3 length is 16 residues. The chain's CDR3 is CASSLGLDFIIYEQYF. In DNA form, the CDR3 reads TGTGCCAGCAGCTTAGGACTAGATTTTATCATCTACGAGCAGTACTTC.

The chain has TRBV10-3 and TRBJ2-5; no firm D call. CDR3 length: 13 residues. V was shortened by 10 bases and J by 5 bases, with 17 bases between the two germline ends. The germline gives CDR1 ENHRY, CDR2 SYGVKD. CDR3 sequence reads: CATRARAGETQYF. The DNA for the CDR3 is TGTGCCACCCGCGCAAGGGCCGGGGAGACCCAGTACTTC.

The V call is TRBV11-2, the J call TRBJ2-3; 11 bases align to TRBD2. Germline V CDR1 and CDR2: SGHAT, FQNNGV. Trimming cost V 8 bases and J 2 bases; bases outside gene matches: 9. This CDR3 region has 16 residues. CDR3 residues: CASSQLAGANTDTQYF. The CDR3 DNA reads TGTGCCAGCTCCCAACTAGCGGGGGCTAACACAGATACGCAGTATTTT.

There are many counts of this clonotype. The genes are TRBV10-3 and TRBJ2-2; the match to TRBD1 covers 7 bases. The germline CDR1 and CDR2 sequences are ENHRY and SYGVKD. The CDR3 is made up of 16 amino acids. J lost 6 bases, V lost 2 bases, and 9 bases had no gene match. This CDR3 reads CAISEPTGEGAGELFF. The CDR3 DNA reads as TGTGCCATCAGTGAGCCTACAGGGGAAGGCGCCGGGGAGCTGTTTTTT.

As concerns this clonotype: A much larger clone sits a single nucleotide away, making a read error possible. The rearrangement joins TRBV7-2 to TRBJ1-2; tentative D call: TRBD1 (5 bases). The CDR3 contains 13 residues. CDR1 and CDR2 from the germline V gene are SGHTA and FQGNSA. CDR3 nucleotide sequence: TGTGCCCGCAGCGCTGGTGGGGGGTTGGGCTACACCTTC. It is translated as CARSAGGGLGYTF.

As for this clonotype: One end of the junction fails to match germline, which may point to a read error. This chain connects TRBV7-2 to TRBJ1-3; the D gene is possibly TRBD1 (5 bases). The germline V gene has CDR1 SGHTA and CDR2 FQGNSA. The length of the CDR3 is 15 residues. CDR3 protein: CASSQEGTHGNTIYF. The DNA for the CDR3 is TGCGCCAGCAGCCAAGAAGGGACGCATGGAAACACCATATATTTT. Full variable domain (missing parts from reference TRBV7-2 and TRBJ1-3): GAGVSQSPSNKVTEKGKDVELRCDPISGHTALYWYRQSLGQGLEFLIYFQGNSAPDKSGLPSDRFSAERTGGSVSTLTIQRTQQEDSAVYLCASSQEGTHGNTIYFGEGSWLTVV.

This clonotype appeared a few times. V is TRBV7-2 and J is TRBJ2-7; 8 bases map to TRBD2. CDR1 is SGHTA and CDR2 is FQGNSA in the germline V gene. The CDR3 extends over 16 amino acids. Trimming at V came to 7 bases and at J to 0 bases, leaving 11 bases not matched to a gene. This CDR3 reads CASTPGGTESSYEQYF. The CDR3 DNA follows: TGTGCCAGCACCCCGGGGGGGACTGAGAGCTCCTACGAGCAGTACTTC.

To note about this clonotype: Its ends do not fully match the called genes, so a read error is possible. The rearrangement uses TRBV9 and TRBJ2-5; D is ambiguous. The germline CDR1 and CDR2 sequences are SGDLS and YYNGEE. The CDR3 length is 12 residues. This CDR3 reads CASSQEAQTQYF. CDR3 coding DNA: TGCGCCAGCAGCCAAGAAGCCCAAACCCAGTACTTC.

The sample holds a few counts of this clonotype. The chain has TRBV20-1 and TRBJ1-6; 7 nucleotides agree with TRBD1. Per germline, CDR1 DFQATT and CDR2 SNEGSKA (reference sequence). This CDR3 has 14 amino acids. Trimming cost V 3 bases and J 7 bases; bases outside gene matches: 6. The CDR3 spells CSARNRGSNSPLHF. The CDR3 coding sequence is TGCAGTGCTAGGAACAGGGGTTCGAATTCACCCCTCCACTTT.

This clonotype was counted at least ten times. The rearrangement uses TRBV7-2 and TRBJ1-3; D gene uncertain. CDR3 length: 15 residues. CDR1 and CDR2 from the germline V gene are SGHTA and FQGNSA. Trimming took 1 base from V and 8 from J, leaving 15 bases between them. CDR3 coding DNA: TGTGCCAGCAGCTTAGAATTCGGCTTAACTGACACCATATATTTT. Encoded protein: CASSLEFGLTDTIYF. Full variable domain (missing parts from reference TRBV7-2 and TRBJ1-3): GAGVSQSPSNKVTEKGKDVELRCDPISGHTALYWYRQSLGQGLEFLIYFQGNSAPDKSGLPSDRFSAERTGGSVSTLTIQRTQQEDSAVYLCASSLEFGLTDTIYFGEGSWLTVV.

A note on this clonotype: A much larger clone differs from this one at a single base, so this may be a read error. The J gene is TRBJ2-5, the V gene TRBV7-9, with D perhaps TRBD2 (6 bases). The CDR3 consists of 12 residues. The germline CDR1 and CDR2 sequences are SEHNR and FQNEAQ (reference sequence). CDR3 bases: TGCGCCAGCAGCTCTAGCGTTGAGACCCGGTACTTC. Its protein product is CASSSSVETRYF.

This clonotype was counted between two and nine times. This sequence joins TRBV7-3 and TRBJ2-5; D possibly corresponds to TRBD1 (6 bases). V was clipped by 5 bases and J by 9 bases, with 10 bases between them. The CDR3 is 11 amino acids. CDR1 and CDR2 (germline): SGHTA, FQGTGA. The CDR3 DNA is TGTGCCAGCAGCCCGCAGGGGCCCCAGTACTTC. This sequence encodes CASSPQGPQYF.

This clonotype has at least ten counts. The DNA for the CDR3 is TGCGCCAGCAGCGCCGGGACAGGGTCGAACACTGAAGCTTTCTTT. Translation: CASSAGTGSNTEAFF. This rearrangement joins TRBV5-1 to TRBJ1-1; 9 bases match TRBD1. Losses at the gene ends were 4 bases for V and 1 base for J; bases not matched to a gene: 5. The germline V gene has CDR1 SGHRS and CDR2 YFSETQ. This CDR3 is 15 amino acids long.

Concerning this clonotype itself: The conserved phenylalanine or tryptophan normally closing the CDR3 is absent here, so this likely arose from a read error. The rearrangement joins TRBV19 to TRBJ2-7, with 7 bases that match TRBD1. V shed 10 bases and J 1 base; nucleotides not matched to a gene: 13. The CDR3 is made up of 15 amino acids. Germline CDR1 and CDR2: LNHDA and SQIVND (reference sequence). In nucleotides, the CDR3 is TGTGCCACCCGGGTAGGGGGCTTTACGTCCTACGAGCAGTACCTC. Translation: CATRVGGFTSYEQYL.

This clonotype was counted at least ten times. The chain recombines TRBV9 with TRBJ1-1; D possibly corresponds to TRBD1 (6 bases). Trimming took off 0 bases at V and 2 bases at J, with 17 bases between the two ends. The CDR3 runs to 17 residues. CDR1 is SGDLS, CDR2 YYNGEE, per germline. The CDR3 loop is CASSVVSVTGDNTEAFF. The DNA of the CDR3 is TGTGCCAGCAGCGTAGTGTCGGTGACAGGAGACAACACTGAAGCTTTCTTT.

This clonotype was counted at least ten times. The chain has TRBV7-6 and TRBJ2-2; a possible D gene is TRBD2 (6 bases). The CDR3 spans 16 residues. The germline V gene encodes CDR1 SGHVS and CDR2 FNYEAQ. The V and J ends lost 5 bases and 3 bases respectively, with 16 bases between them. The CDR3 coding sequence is TGTGCCAGCAGCGATAGCGGAGCTTCGTACACCGGGGAGCTGTTTTTT. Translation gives CASSDSGASYTGELFF.

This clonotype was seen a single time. The CDR3 protein is CASLRQDNQPQHF. The CDR3 DNA is TGTGCCAGCTTGCGTCAGGACAATCAGCCCCAGCATTTT. The chain recombines TRBV25-1 with TRBJ1-5; no reliable D call. Germline CDR1 and CDR2: MGHDK and SYGVNS. Trimming took off 8 bases at V and 3 bases at J, with 11 bases between the two ends. CDR3 length: 13 amino acids.

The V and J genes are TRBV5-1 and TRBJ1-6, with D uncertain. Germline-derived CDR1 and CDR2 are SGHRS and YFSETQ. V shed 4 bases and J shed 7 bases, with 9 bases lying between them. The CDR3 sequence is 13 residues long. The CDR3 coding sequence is TGCGCCAGCAGCACGGGTGGAAATTCACCCCTCCACTTT. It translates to CASSTGGNSPLHF.

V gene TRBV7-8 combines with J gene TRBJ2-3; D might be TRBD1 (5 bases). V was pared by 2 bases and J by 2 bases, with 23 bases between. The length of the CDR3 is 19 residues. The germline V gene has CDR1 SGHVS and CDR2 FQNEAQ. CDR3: CASSLRADTNSGNTDTQYF. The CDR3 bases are TGTGCCAGCAGCTTACGCGCGGACACAAACTCTGGAAACACAGATACGCAGTATTTT. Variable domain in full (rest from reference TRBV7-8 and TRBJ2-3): GAGVSQSPRYKVAKRGQDVALRCDPISGHVSLFWYQQALGQGPEFLTYFQNEAQLDKSGLPSDRFFAERPEGSVSTLKIQRTQQEDSAVYLCASSLRADTNSGNTDTQYFGPGTRLTVL.

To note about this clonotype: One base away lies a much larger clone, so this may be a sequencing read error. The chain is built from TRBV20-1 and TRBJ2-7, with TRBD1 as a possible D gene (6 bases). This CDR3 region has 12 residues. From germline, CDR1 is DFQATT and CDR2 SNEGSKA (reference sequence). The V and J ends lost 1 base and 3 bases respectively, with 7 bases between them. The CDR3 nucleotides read TGCAGTGCTAGAGCCAGGGGCTACGAGCAGTACTTC. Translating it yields CSARARGYEQYF.

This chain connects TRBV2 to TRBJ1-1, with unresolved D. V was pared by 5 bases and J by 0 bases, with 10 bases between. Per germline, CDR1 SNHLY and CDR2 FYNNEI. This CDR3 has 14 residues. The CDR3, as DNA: TGTGCCAGCAGTCCTTTTGGCATGAACACTGAAGCTTTCTTT. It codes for CASSPFGMNTEAFF.

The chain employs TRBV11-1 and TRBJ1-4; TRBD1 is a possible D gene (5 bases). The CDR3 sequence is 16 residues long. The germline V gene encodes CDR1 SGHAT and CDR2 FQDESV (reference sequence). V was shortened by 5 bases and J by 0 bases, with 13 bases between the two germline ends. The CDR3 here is CASSGRKGTTNEKLFF. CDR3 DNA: TGTGCCAGCAGCGGGAGGAAGGGGACAACTAATGAAAAACTGTTTTTT.

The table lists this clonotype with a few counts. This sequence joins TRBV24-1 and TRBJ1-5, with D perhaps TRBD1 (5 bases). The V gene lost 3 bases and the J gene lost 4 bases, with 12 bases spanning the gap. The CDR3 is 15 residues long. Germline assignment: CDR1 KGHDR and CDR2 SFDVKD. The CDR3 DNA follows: TGTGCCACCAGTGATGCAGGGCGACAGAATCAGCCCCAGCATTTT. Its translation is CATSDAGRQNQPQHF.

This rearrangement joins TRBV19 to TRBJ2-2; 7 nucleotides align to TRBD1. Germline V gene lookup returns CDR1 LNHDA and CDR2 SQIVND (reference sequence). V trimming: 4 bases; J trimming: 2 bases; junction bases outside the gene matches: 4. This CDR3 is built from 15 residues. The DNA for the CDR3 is TGTGCCAGTAGTACGTGGACAGGTAACACCGGGGAGCTGTTTTTT. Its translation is CASSTWTGNTGELFF.

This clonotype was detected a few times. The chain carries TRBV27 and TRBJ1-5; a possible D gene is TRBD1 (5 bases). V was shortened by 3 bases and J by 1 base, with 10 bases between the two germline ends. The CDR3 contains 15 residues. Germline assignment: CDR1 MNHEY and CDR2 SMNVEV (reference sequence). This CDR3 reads CASSFKGFSNQPQHF. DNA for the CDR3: TGTGCCAGCAGTTTTAAGGGGTTCAGCAATCAGCCCCAGCATTTT.

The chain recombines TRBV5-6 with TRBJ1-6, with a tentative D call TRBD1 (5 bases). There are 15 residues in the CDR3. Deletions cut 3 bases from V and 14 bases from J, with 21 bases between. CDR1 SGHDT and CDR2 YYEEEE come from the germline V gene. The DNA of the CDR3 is TGTGCCAGCAGCTCTAACCAGGGACGGCCTTGGGCCCTCCACTTT. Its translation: CASSSNQGRPWALHF.

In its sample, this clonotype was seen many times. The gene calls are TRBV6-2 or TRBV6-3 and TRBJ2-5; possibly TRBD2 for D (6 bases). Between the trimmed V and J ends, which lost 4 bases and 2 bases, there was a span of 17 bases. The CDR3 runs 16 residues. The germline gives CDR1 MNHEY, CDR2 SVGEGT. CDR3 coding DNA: TGTGCCAGCAGTTTAGGGCGGGGACCGCGACAAGAGACCCAGTACTTC. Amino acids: CASSLGRGPRQETQYF.